Described below is a single T cell receptor (beta chain) sequence and its context. The V and J ends lost 4 bases and 2 bases, in that order; junction bases with no gene match: 10. This CDR3 region has 16 residues. Looked up from germline, CDR1 is SGHNT and CDR2 is YYREEE (reference sequence). This sample is drawn from a study of long-term antiretroviral therapy in people with HIV. Each specimen consisted of about 0.95-11 million cryopreserved PBMC prior to extraction of DNA. Runs used v3.0 of the immunoSEQ assay and were done at survey level. Libraries were prepared by immunoSEQ multiplex PCR; TCRdb keeps only in-frame clonotypes and omits some of them. The repertoire holds about 11,000 clones, with around 84% as singletons.

The chain is built from TRBV5-4 and TRBJ2-7; TRBD1 matches 9 bases. This receptor was identified in a man aged 40-50 years with HIV. The sequences come from unsorted PBMCs, collected 1.2 years after starting antiretroviral therapy. In nucleotides, the CDR3 is TGTGCCAGCAGCCCCAGATCGGGACAGGGCACCTACGAGCAGTACTTC. This encodes CASSPRSGQGTYEQYF.